The entry that follows covers one T cell receptor (beta chain) sequence. The data are from a study of blood T cell repertoires in COVID-19. Study-wide context: COVID-19 samples from acute and convalescent phases originated in the United States, Italy and Spain.

This table comes from immunoSEQ multiplex PCR, and its TCRdb copy is limited to in-frame clones, with some not included. Here the sample spans 210,000 or so clones, about 87% being singletons. The source material was peripheral blood. The source is a man aged 25 to 45 with COVID-19, enrolled during active disease.

CDR3: CSVSSNYGYTF. In nucleotides, the CDR3 is TGCAGCGTTTCCAGTAACTATGGCTACACCTTC. V is TRBV29-1 and J is TRBJ1-2; D not resolved. V lost 5 bases and J lost 1, with 5 bases in between. This CDR3 is built from 11 residues. From germline, CDR1 is SQVTM and CDR2 ANQGSEA.